In its sample, the clone carrying this T cell receptor beta chain was seen once. The sample originates from a study of blood T cell repertoires in COVID-19. Study details: In each case, the material was cDNA or gDNA derived from T cells, B-cell-depleted T cells, or PBMCs.

Clones were read by immunoSEQ multiplex PCR, and TCRdb kept only the in-frame ones, dropping some. The sample holds around 250,000 clones, approximately 85% seen once. Looked up from germline, CDR1 is MNHEY and CDR2 is SVGAGI. The CDR3 runs 14 residues. J lost 5 bases, V lost 0 bases, and 4 bases had no gene match. Sequencing was performed on peripheral blood. V usage is TRBV6-5 and J usage is TRBJ2-7; 7 bases are shared with TRBD1. This TCR derives from a middle-aged man with active or convalescent COVID-19. CDR3: CASSYSVGGDEQYF. The CDR3 DNA sequence: TGTGCCAGCAGTTACTCGGTAGGGGGCGACGAGCAGTACTTC.